This T cell receptor beta chain was identified during a study of neoadjuvant anti-PD-1 for oral cavity cancer (TCRdb year 2021). Turning to the overall study: Before curative-intent surgical resection, most patients were given three to four biweekly doses of nivolumab at 3 mg/kg. For patients who did not progress, a fourth nivolumab dose was given around day 43, followed by definitive surgical resection on days 50-56. Patients with complete response, partial response or stable disease by RECIST 1.1 were defined as responders, whereas patients with progression were defined as non-responders. There were more than nine patients in the parent correlative cohort, and the response rate was approximately 36%. Beyond this particular receptor, the publication reports: Higher pretreatment blood TCRbeta clonality and lower post-treatment tumor TCRbeta clonality were correlated with higher pretreatment blood Treg/Th17 ratios. Only a few patients per response group were included in the TCR analyses, and larger cohorts for validation were called for by the authors. Larger post-treatment sizes of preexisting intratumoral clones correlated with greater tumor shrinkage, suggesting expansion of preexisting clones contributed to response.

What the time point label conveys for this sample: after neoadjuvant nivolumab, at surgical resection. None of the patients had received prior systemic or radiation treatment, and all were newly diagnosed with stage II-IVA oral cavity squamous cell carcinoma. Everyone in the cohort had locally advanced, HPV-negative oral cavity squamous cell carcinoma. The samples were obtained from a longitudinal correlative study of a single-arm phase II trial testing neoadjuvant nivolumab in oral cavity squamous cell carcinoma. Subject-matched pre- and post-treatment PBMCs and tumors from three responders and three non-responders underwent genomic DNA-based TCRbeta sequencing. For tumor tissue, genomic DNA extraction relied on the Maxwell RSC DNA from Tissue kit. For survey sequencing, tumor libraries mostly used 4 to 6 ug of input genomic DNA, with two replicates for each sample. The immunoSEQ hsTCRbeta kit was used to prepare TCRbeta libraries, following the manufacturer's instructions. Sequencing of the completed libraries took place using an Illumina NovaSeq 6000 S4 flow cell after they had been pooled to approximately 3.3 nM. Turning to the authors' computational methods: The immunoSEQ Analyzer handled quality control and preprocessing of the raw data. The analysis was limited to productive rearrangements, and each clonotype was defined by a unique CDR3 amino acid sequence. Repertoire clonality was estimated as the Gini-Simpson index, computed with the R package tcR. Student's t test was used to compare Gini indices, and Pearson correlation was used to assess associations with tumor size change. TCRdb's version of the immuneACCESS table is confined to in-frame rearrangements and falls short of the full clone set. An unresolved V gene accounts for under half of the shortfall where checked; the remainder is of unknown origin. V and J calls and clone size come straight from that table; D and trimming were deduced from the DNA. This sample gives about 37,000 clones in total; more than 35% of them show up just once. The ten most abundant clones make up around 16% of the sample.

This clone was counted between two and nine times. Its binding antigen is unknown. Per-base quality was not reported, and no clone a single base away is much larger than it. The CDR3, from cysteine to phenylalanine, totals 14 residues. The entry retains the CDR3 DNA only, 42 bases that are in frame from base 1. V trim: 5 bases; J trim: 5 bases; unmatched bases: 6. In the germline V gene (reference sequence), CDR1 corresponds to LNHDA and CDR2 to SQIVND. This TCR was recovered from a person between 40 and 85 years old with oral cavity squamous cell carcinoma. Sequencing was performed on tumor tissue, taken after nivolumab (anti-PD-1) treatment. The rearrangement combines TRBV19 with TRBJ1-1, and 9 bases in between align with TRBD1. The DNA is TGTGCCAGTAGTCCGGGACAGGGTTGGACTGAAGCTTTCTTT. It translates as CASSPGQGWTEAFF.